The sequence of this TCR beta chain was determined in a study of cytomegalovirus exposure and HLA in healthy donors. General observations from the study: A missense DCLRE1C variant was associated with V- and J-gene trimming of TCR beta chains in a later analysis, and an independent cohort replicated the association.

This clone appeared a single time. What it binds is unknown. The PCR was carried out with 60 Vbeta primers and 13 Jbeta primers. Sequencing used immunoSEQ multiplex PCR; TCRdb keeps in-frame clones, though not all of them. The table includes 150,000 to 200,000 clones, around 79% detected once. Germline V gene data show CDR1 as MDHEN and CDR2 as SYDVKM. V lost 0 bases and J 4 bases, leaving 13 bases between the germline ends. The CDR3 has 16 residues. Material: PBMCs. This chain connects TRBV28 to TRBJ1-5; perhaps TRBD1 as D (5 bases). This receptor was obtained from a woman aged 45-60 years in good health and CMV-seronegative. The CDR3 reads CASSLWGQYMNQPQHF. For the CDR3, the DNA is TGTGCCAGCAGTTTATGGGGGCAGTACATGAATCAGCCCCAGCATTTT. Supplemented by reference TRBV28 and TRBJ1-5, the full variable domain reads DVKVTQSSRYLVKRTGEKVFLECVQDMDHENMFWYRQDPGLGLRLIYFSYDVKMKEKGDIPEGYSVSREKKERFSLILESASTNQTSMYLCASSLWGQYMNQPQHFGDGTRLSIL.